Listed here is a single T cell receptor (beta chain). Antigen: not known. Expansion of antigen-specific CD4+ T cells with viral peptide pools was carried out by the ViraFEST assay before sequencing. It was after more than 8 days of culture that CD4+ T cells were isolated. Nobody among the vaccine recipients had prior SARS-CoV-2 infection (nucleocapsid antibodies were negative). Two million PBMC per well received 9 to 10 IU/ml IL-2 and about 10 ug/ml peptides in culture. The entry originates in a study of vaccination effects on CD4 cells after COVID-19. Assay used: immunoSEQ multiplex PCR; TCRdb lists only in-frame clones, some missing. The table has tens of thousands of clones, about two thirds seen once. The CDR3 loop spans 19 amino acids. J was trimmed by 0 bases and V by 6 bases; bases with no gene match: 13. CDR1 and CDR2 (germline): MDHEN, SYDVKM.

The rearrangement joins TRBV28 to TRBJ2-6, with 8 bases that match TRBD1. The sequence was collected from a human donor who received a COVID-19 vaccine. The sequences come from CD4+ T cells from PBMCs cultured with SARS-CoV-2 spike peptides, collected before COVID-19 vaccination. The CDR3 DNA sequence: TGTGCCAGCAGGTCGCCCTTGGGGACAGGAAGCTCTGGGGCCAACGTCCTGACTTTC. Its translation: CASRSPLGTGSSGANVLTF.